Listed below are T cell receptor beta chains from one sample, sequenced in a study of blood T cell repertoires in COVID-19. Libraries were prepared by immunoSEQ multiplex PCR; TCRdb keeps only in-frame clonotypes and omits some of them. The repertoire has roughly 400,000 clones, 80% to 90% of them found once; the top ten carry more than 0.95%. Sequencing input: PBMCs or T cells enriched from blood (not recorded which). The receptor set was obtained from a man aged 25 to 40 who had recovered from COVID-19. CDR3s include the opening cysteine and the closing phenylalanine or tryptophan. A D gene is named only where the DNA matches it firmly. Size is stated for part of the rows, as once, few or many counts, or as a class when the clone is expanded.

clone_size	d_call	v_call	j_call	cdr3_aa	cdr3_nt
few	-	TRBV19	TRBJ1-2	CASSPSPGLPSF	TGTGCCAGTAGTCCGTCTCCGGGACTCCCCTCCTTC
-	-	TRBV4-2	TRBJ2-5	CASSHADRKETQYF	TGTGCCAGCAGCCATGCGGACAGAAAAGAGACCCAGTACTTC
-	-	TRBV3-1/TRBV3-2	TRBJ2-5	CASSLGTPSQETQYF	TGTGCCAGCAGCCTTGGGACTCCCTCTCAAGAGACCCAGTACTTC
-	TRBD2	TRBV5-1	TRBJ2-7	CASSRTESGSEQYF	TGCGCCAGCAGCCGAACCGAAAGCGGGAGCGAGCAGTACTTC
-	-	TRBV21-1	TRBJ2-5	CASSKDGTSGTETQYF	TGTGCCAGCAGCAAAGACGGGACTAGCGGGACCGAGACCCAGTACTTC
once	-	TRBV5-1	TRBJ2-2	CASTPGSPGTGELFF	TGCGCCAGTACGCCCGGGAGTCCGGGCACCGGGGAGCTGTTTTTT
-	-	TRBV13	TRBJ2-3	CASSLSGLQFLYF	TGTGCCAGCAGCCTCTCGGGACTCCAATTCCTGTATTTT
-	TRBD1	TRBV6-4	TRBJ2-5	CATRTGQETQYF	TGTGCCACCAGGACAGGACAGGAGACCCAGTACTTC
once	TRBD1	TRBV12-5	TRBJ1-5	CASGLSRQGLLFGGNQPQHF	TGTGCTAGTGGTTTGTCAAGACAGGGCCTTTTATTCGGTGGCAATCAGCCCCAGCATTTT
-	-	TRBV5-4	TRBJ2-1	CASSLGGASNNEQFF	TGTGCCAGCAGCTTGGGCGGGGCCTCCAACAATGAGCAGTTCTTC
once	-	TRBV28	TRBJ1-4	CASSLYPEGGKLFF	TGTGCCAGCAGTTTATACCCCGAGGGTGGAAAACTGTTTTTT
-	-	TRBV4-1	TRBJ2-1	CASSQAGSSYNEQFF	TGCGCCAGCAGCCAAGCCGGTAGCTCCTACAATGAGCAGTTCTTC
once	-	TRBV19	TRBJ1-1	CASSISHRMNTEAFF	TGTGCCAGTAGTATCTCCCACAGAATGAACACTGAAGCTTTCTTT
-	-	TRBV10-1	TRBJ2-3	CASSPLTSTDTQYF	TGCGCCAGCAGCCCACTGACTAGCACAGATACGCAGTATTTT
-	-	TRBV19	TRBJ1-3	CASSSQVSGNTIYF	TGTGCCAGTAGTTCACAGGTCTCTGGAAACACCATATATTTT
-	TRBD1	TRBV2	TRBJ1-2	CASSEVIRTGNYGYTF	TGTGCCAGCAGTGAAGTGATACGGACAGGGAACTATGGCTACACCTTC
-	-	TRBV27	TRBJ1-3	CASSFGPGGTIYF	TGTGCCAGCAGTTTCGGCCCCGGAGGGACCATATATTTT
-	-	TRBV28	TRBJ2-2	CASSFGGPTGELFF	TGTGCCAGCAGTTTTGGAGGGCCCACCGGGGAGCTGTTTTTT
few	-	TRBV5-1	TRBJ1-3	CASSLQGSGNTIYF	TGCGCCAGCAGCTTGCAGGGGTCTGGAAACACCATATATTTT
-	TRBD1	TRBV6-5	TRBJ2-7	CASRVGGQGYEQYF	TGTGCCAGCAGGGTCGGAGGACAGGGTTACGAGCAGTACTTC
-	TRBD1	TRBV29-1	TRBJ2-6	CSVDDRDSGANVLTF	TGCAGCGTTGACGACAGGGACTCTGGGGCCAACGTCCTGACTTTC
-	TRBD1	TRBV29-1	TRBJ1-4	CSVRDSLEKLFF	TGCAGCGTTCGGGACAGTCTTGAAAAACTGTTTTTT
-	-	TRBV19	TRBJ1-1	CASSIGTARAEAFF	TGTGCCAGTAGTATAGGGACAGCCAGGGCTGAAGCTTTCTTT
-	TRBD2	TRBV24-1	TRBJ2-1	CATSDPASGYNEQFF	TGTGCCACCAGTGACCCGGCTAGCGGGTACAATGAGCAGTTCTTC
-	-	TRBV7-9	TRBJ1-3	CASSLSGNTIYF	TGTGCCAGCAGCTTGAGTGGAAACACCATATATTTT
-	TRBD2	TRBV5-4	TRBJ2-7	CASSSPASGRASGEQYF	TGTGCCAGCAGCTCCCCGGCTAGCGGGAGGGCCTCGGGCGAGCAGTACTTC
-	TRBD1	TRBV12-3/TRBV12-4	TRBJ2-5	CASSEQGAKTQYF	TGTGCCAGCAGTGAACAGGGGGCGAAGACCCAGTACTTC
-	-	TRBV6-1	TRBJ1-4	CASSEVIRGANEKLFF	TGTGCCAGCAGTGAAGTAATCAGGGGTGCTAATGAAAAACTGTTTTTT
-	-	TRBV7-2	TRBJ1-6	CASSLQGLDNNSPLHF	TGTGCCAGCAGCTTACAGGGGCTCGACAATAATTCACCCCTCCACTTT
-	TRBD1	TRBV11-2	TRBJ2-2	CASSSGTASFLNTGELFF	TGTGCCAGCAGCTCCGGGACAGCCTCTTTTCTGAACACCGGGGAGCTGTTTTTT
once	-	TRBV16	TRBJ1-6	CASSLNRGSPLHF	TGTGCCAGCAGCCTAAACCGGGGTTCACCCCTCCACTTT
-	-	TRBV11-2	TRBJ2-7	CASSLAPGSVYEQYF	TGTGCCAGCAGCTTAGCCCCGGGTTCCGTCTACGAGCAGTACTTC
-	-	TRBV13	TRBJ1-6	CASSQGRRGNSPLHF	TGTGCCAGCAGCCAAGGCAGGAGGGGTAATTCACCCCTCCACTTT
-	-	TRBV30	TRBJ2-3	CAWSAGIDTQYF	TGTGCCTGGAGTGCAGGAATAGATACGCAGTATTTT